This T cell receptor (beta chain) was observed in a study of post-analysis software for immune sequencing data. Study results and caveats: Elevated frequency relative to controls characterized several TRBV segments in patients, TRBV5-6, TRBV5-1 and TRBV20-1 among them.

The CDR3 has 14 residues. Germline V gene lookup returns CDR1 SGHAT and CDR2 FQNNGV. V lost 2 bases to trimming and J lost 0 bases, with 5 bases between them. TCR beta libraries were prepared from cDNA with unique molecular identifiers. T cells numbering about 0.85 to 11 million yielded cDNA molecules that totaled about 500,000. TCRdb ran MiXCR on the PCR reads and lists one entry per CDR3 protein. The repertoire has under 650,000 distinct CDR3 sequences, about 40% of them found once; the top ten carry 1.5% to 2%. Concerning this clonotype itself: No antigen is known for it.

The chain combines TRBV11-2 with TRBJ1-5; D call uncertain. This receptor was obtained from a girl under 18 with multiple sclerosis. Material: blood. CDR3 sequence reads: CASSLYDSNQPQHF. The CDR3 nucleotides read TGTGCCAGCAGCTTATACGATAGCAATCAGCCCCAGCATTTT.